One T cell receptor (beta chain) is described in this entry. The protocol was immunoSEQ multiplex PCR, while the TCRdb copy is restricted to in-frame clones and leaves out a portion. Of over 350,000 clones detected, around 93% appear once; the ten largest clones hold approximately 0.02%. This CDR3 has 14 amino acids. The V gene end was trimmed by 5 bases and the J gene end by 5 bases; junction bases not matched to a gene: 1. The germline CDR1 and CDR2 sequences are MNHEY and SVGAGI. The sample originates from a study of shared T cell receptors in the human thymus. The origin of this receptor is a human donor. The V call is TRBV6-5, the J call TRBJ2-2; TRBD1 aligns across 11 bases. Sequences were obtained from thymocytes. DNA of the CDR3: TGTGCCAGCAGTGGACAGGGGGCGACCGGGGAGCTGTTTTTT. It is translated as CASSGQGATGELFF.